A single sample gave rise to the 11 T cell receptor beta chains below, sequenced in a study of CD8+CD57+ T cells in acquired aplastic anemia (dated by TCRdb to between 2018 and 2020). The reads were generated on an Illumina HiSeq 2000. TCR beta VDJ combination and CDR3 sequence profiling used genomic DNA as the template. TCRdb trimmed public reads at Q25 via fastp, called clones via MiXCR and kept in-frame beta chains. Here each entry gathers all rows of one CDR3 protein and keeps the most common genes and DNA. In all, the sample holds 40,000 to 45,000 distinct CDR3 sequences, and 65% to 70% of those were seen once. The ten most abundant clones make up around a quarter of the sample. Sequencing was carried out using sorted CD4+, CD8+, or CD8+CD57+ T cells (not recorded which) from PBMCs. These receptors all come from a human donor in good health, serving as a control.

DNA for the CDR3: TGTGCCAGTCAGGGGGCCGGGGAGCTGTTTTTT. Its protein is CASQGAGELFF. The genes are TRBV19 and TRBJ2-2, with 7 bases identical to TRBD1. This CDR3 contains 11 residues. V gave up 8 bases and J gave up 6 bases; unmatched junction bases: 0. Germline loops: CDR1 LNHDA, CDR2 SQIVND (reference sequence).

The chain couples TRBV12-3 or TRBV12-4 to TRBJ1-6, with D possibly TRBD1 on 5 matching bases. The V and J ends lost 6 bases and 9 bases respectively, with 15 bases between them. The CDR3 has 14 amino acids. CDR3 in amino acids: CASRPNQGGSPLHF. The CDR3 DNA is TGTGCCAGCAGGCCAAACCAGGGAGGTTCACCCCTCCACTTT.

A word on this clonotype: One end of the junction fails to match germline, which may point to a read error. This sequence joins TRBV25-1 and TRBJ2-7; unclear D gene. The CDR3 has 14 amino acids. Germline loops: CDR1 MGHDK, CDR2 SYGVNS. The CDR3 is CASSQVAGSYEQYF. The CDR3 DNA sequence: TGCGCCAGCAGCCAAGTTGCCGGGTCCTACGAGCAGTACTTC.

This clonotype was seen at least ten times. This chain uses TRBV6-2 or TRBV6-3 with TRBJ2-7; D perhaps matches TRBD2 (6 bases). The CDR3 has 14 residues. Trimming removed 0 bases at V and 3 bases at J, with 9 bases between. Per the germline V gene, CDR1 is MNHEY and CDR2 is SVGEGT. For the CDR3, the DNA is TGTGCCAGCAGTTACTCGCGGGGCATCTACGAGCAGTACTTC. This codes for CASSYSRGIYEQYF.

This clonotype was detected many times. V usage is TRBV7-7 and J usage is TRBJ2-3, with TRBD2 as a possible D gene (6 bases). V shed 5 bases and J shed 0 bases, with 12 bases lying between them. This CDR3 has 15 residues. CDR1 is SSHAT, CDR2 FNYEAQ, per germline (reference sequence). The CDR3 loop reads CASSRGEASTDTQYF. The CDR3 DNA sequence: TGTGCCAGCAGCAGAGGGGAGGCTAGCACAGATACGCAGTATTTT.

The genes are TRBV11-1 and TRBJ1-1; D is unclear. Trimming shortened V by 2 bases and J by 7 bases, and 11 bases separated the two germline ends. Per germline, CDR1 SGHAT and CDR2 FQDESV (reference sequence). The CDR3 totals 13 residues. The CDR3 sequence: CASSLLKGIEAFF. In DNA form, the CDR3 reads TGTGCCAGCAGCTTATTGAAGGGAATTGAAGCTTTCTTT. Variable domain in full (rest from reference TRBV11-1 and TRBJ1-1): EAEVAQSPRYKITEKSQAVAFWCDPISGHATLYWYRQILGQGPELLVQFQDESVVDDSQLPKDRFSAERLKGVDSTLKIQPAELGDSAMYLCASSLLKGIEAFFGQGTRLTVV.

This sequence joins TRBV29-1 and TRBJ2-7; TRBD1 matches at 10 bases. Germline values: CDR1 SQVTM, CDR2 ANQGSEA. Trimming took 8 bases from V and 6 from J; bases not matched to a gene: 16. CDR3 length: 15 amino acids. Here the CDR3 reads CSPQPGQGLSVEQYV. The CDR3 region has the DNA TGCAGCCCTCAGCCGGGACAGGGGCTTTCGGTCGAGCAGTACGTC.

Note on this clonotype: The junction and the germline gene differ at one end; a read error may be behind it. The chain links TRBV19 to TRBJ1-1; D is uncertain. The V gene's germline CDR1 is LNHDA and CDR2 SQIVND (reference sequence). CDR3 length: 12 residues. Here the CDR3 reads CASSIGSTEAFF. CDR3 DNA sequence: TGTGCCAGTAGTATAGGGAGCACTGAAGCTTTCTTC.

The J gene is TRBJ1-3, the V gene TRBV24-1; 9 positions match TRBD1. V dropped 5 bases and J dropped 4; count of bases not matched to a gene: 5. Germline V gives CDR1 KGHDR, CDR2 SFDVKD. The CDR3 runs to 15 residues. CDR3 nucleotide sequence: TGTGCCACCAGTGCCTGGGGGACAGGGGGAAACACCATATATTTT. Amino acid sequence: CATSAWGTGGNTIYF.

This clonotype showed up just a few times. The genes are TRBV2 and TRBJ1-2; possible D gene TRBD1, 5 bases. Germline assignment: CDR1 SNHLY and CDR2 FYNNEI. The CDR3 contains 15 residues. Between the trimmed V and J ends, which lost 5 bases and 4 bases, there was a span of 17 bases. The CDR3 region is CASSLDSIASYGYTF. CDR3 bases: TGTGCCAGCAGTCTCGACAGCATAGCCTCCTATGGCTACACCTTC.

This clonotype is categorized as medium-sized. This chain links TRBV2 with TRBJ2-2; D not resolved. The V end lost 6 bases, the J end lost 4 bases, and 6 bases lay between the germline ends. CDR3 length equals 12 residues. Germline V gene sequence: CDR1 SNHLY, CDR2 FYNNEI. This CDR3 reads CASRKGTGELFF. CDR3 nucleotides: TGTGCCAGCAGGAAGGGCACCGGGGAGCTGTTTTTT.